The 10 T cell receptor beta chains below were found in one sample sequenced in a study of Graves' ophthalmopathy and Graves' hyperthyroidism. The study amplified TCR beta CDR3 regions using RNA transcripts. Second-round multiplex PCR came after a first-round RT-PCR that employed HTBI primers. In TCRdb, the multiplex PCR reads were re-called with MiXCR into one record per CDR3 protein. The data show over a million distinct CDR3 sequences, 36% seen once. Sequenced sample: peripheral blood or thyroid tissue (not recorded which). The receptors here all came from an adult man with Graves' hyperthyroidism.

This clonotype appeared many times. DNA of the CDR3: TGTGCCAGCAGTATAACAGGGGGCGGTCAGCCCCAGCATTTT. This codes for CASSITGGGQPQHF. The genes are TRBV12-3 or TRBV12-4 and TRBJ1-5; 9 nucleotides match TRBD1. J gave up 6 bases and V 5 bases, and 5 bases lay outside the gene matches. CDR3 length: 14 amino acids.

For this clonotype: This may be a read error: a much more frequent sequence differs by one nucleotide. CDR3 amino acids: CGARQGFGDSPLHF. The CDR3, as DNA: TGCGGTGCTAGACAGGGTTTCGGAGATTCACCCCTCCACTTT. The chain is built from TRBV20-1 and TRBJ1-6, with 7 bases that match TRBD1. The CDR3 contains 14 residues. From germline, CDR1 is DFQATT and CDR2 SNEGSKA (reference sequence).

This clonotype has more than one count but fewer than ten. This rearrangement joins TRBV20-1 to TRBJ2-7; D is tentatively TRBD1 or TRBD2 (7 bases each). Trimming stripped 6 bases from V and 6 bases from J, with 21 bases between. This CDR3 region has 14 residues. Germline values: CDR1 DFQATT, CDR2 SNEGSKA (reference sequence). The CDR3 DNA follows: TGCAGTGCAAGGACAGGCAGGGGGGGGGGCGAGCAGTACTTC. Translation gives CSARTGRGGGEQYF.

The V gene is TRBV11-2, the J gene TRBJ1-5; 7 bases are a match to TRBD1. The V gene's germline CDR1 is SGHAT and CDR2 FQNNGV. V lost 1 base to trimming and J lost 4 bases; unmatched junction nucleotides: 7. CDR3 length: 16 residues. The CDR3 DNA sequence: TGTGCCAGCAGCTTAGTACCCAAACAGGGGAATCAGCCCCAGCATTTT. Encoded protein: CASSLVPKQGNQPQHF.

The chain couples TRBV25-1 to TRBJ1-2, with 7 positions matching TRBD1. Per the germline V gene, CDR1 is MGHDK and CDR2 is SYGVNS. The CDR3 runs to 14 residues. J gave up 4 bases and V 5 bases, and 7 bases lay outside the gene matches. Here the CDR3 DNA reads TGTGCCAGCAGTTCCACAGGGGCGCGCTATGGCTACACCTTC. The encoded protein is CASSSTGARYGYTF.

This clonotype was observed at least ten times. J is TRBJ2-7 and V is TRBV7-7, with 8 bases lining up with TRBD1. The CDR3 runs 15 residues. V was pared by 3 bases and J by 4 bases, with 8 bases of the junction left unmatched. CDR1 and CDR2 from the germline V gene are SSHAT and FNYEAQ (reference sequence). The CDR3 loop reads CASSFAQGVGYEQYF. CDR3 DNA: TGTGCCAGCAGCTTTGCACAGGGGGTCGGGTACGAGCAGTACTTC.

The CDR3 region has the DNA TGTGCCAGCAGCTTGGTGAGGACAGGGTCGCCTGAAGCTTTCTTT. Its protein is CASSLVRTGSPEAFF. The chain uses TRBV5-4 and TRBJ1-1; TRBD1 matches 8 bases. This CDR3 region has 15 residues. CDR1 is SGHNT, CDR2 YYREEE, per germline (reference sequence). With 0 bases clipped from V and 6 bases from J, the junction kept 7 bases outside the gene matches.

This sequence joins TRBV7-8 and TRBJ1-6; D is unresolved. Germline V lookup: CDR1 SGHVS, CDR2 FQNEAQ. This CDR3 contains 19 residues. With 6 bases removed from V and 5 bases from J, the gap between germline ends came to 26 bases. The CDR3 region is CASSRSPQNPLLDNSPLHF. DNA of the CDR3: TGTGCCAGCAGTCGATCCCCCCAGAATCCACTTCTCGATAATTCACCCCTCCACTTT.

This clonotype was seen a handful of times. The J gene is TRBJ1-5, the V gene TRBV6-2 or TRBV6-3; D might be TRBD1 (6 bases). Germline CDR1 reads MNHEY; CDR2 reads SVGEGT. The CDR3 is 13 amino acids. V lost 8 bases, J lost 3 bases, and 11 bases lay in between. The CDR3 coding sequence is TGTGCCAGCCGACAGGTCCCCAATCAGCCCCAGCATTTT. Translated, it gives CASRQVPNQPQHF.

This clonotype has a count of ten or more. The CDR3 bases are TGCAGTGCTAGAGATCTTCGGACAGGGGAAAATTCACCCCTCCACTTT. Amino acid sequence: CSARDLRTGENSPLHF. The chain has TRBV20-1 and TRBJ1-6; 9 nucleotides agree with TRBD1. Germline CDR1 is DFQATT and CDR2 is SNEGSKA (reference sequence). The CDR3 spans 16 residues. Losses at the gene ends were 0 bases for V and 7 bases for J; bases not matched to a gene: 7.